The following is a T cell receptor (beta chain) sequence with its context. This sample was taken from a study of blood T cell repertoires in COVID-19. Using immunoSEQ multiplex PCR, the repertoire was profiled, and TCRdb retains in-frame clones only, with some absent. The table includes 95,000 to 150,000 clones, around three quarters detected once. Sequenced input: peripheral blood. The sequence was collected from a man in his 60s with active or convalescent COVID-19.

The CDR3 protein is CATSDVADSSYNEQFF. CDR3 nucleotides: TGTGCCACCAGTGACGTAGCGGATAGCTCCTACAATGAGCAGTTCTTC. The chain has TRBV24-1 and TRBJ2-1; D perhaps matches TRBD2 (6 bases). There are 16 residues in the CDR3. Germline V gene data show CDR1 as KGHDR and CDR2 as SFDVKD. With 4 bases removed from V and 0 bases from J, the gap between germline ends came to 12 bases.